The rows below give T cell receptor beta chains drawn from one sample of a study of cytomegalovirus exposure and HLA in healthy donors. The table came from immunoSEQ multiplex PCR; TCRdb's copy has only in-frame clones and leaves some out. The sample carries 65,000 to 80,000 clones, almost 80% recorded once. Sequencing was done on a sample of PBMCs. These receptors were collected from a woman in her 40s in good health and CMV-seropositive. Both conserved end residues are part of each CDR3. The order of the fields is D gene, clone size, V gene, J gene, CDR3 DNA, CDR3 protein. A D gene is named only where the DNA matches it firmly. The size entry is marked missing in some rows and otherwise reads once, few, many or a size class.

.	.	TRBV6-1	TRBJ1-2	TGTGCCAGCGGGGGGGATCCCGACTATGGCTACACCTTC	CASGGDPDYGYTF
TRBD1	.	TRBV29-1	TRBJ2-3	TGCAGCGTTAAGGACAGGGGCGCAGATACGCAGTATTTT	CSVKDRGADTQYF
.	.	TRBV30	TRBJ1-6	TGTGCCTGGAGTCCGGACAGTGATAATTCACCCCTCCACTTT	CAWSPDSDNSPLHF
TRBD1	.	TRBV10-3	TRBJ2-7	TGTGCCATCAGGGGGACAGGAAACTCCTACGAGCAGTACTTC	CAIRGTGNSYEQYF
TRBD1	.	TRBV7-9	TRBJ1-5	TGTGCCAGCAGCCCGGACAGGGCAAATCAGCCCCAGCATTTT	CASSPDRANQPQHF
.	.	TRBV5-1	TRBJ1-4	TGCGCCAGCAGCCCTCGTCTTGGGGGGGCGGGTGAAAAACTGTTTTTT	CASSPRLGGAGEKLFF
TRBD1	.	TRBV27	TRBJ2-3	TGTGCCAGTAGAGTTTCGAGGGGGCCTAGCACAGATACGCAGTATTTT	CASRVSRGPSTDTQYF
.	.	TRBV28	TRBJ1-1	TGTGCCAGCAGTTCCCCGGATTACAGTCGCGCGTGGCCCGGAGGGCTCACTGAAGCTTTCTTT	CASSSPDYSRAWPGGLTEAFF
.	.	TRBV6-5	TRBJ1-1	TGTGCCAGCAGTTACCCCGGAGGAGGCACTGAAGCTTTCTTT	CASSYPGGGTEAFF
TRBD1	.	TRBV5-1	TRBJ1-4	TGCGCCAGCCATCCAGGGGGCGCAACTAATGAAAAACTGTTTTTT	CASHPGGATNEKLFF
TRBD2	.	TRBV7-8	TRBJ2-1	TGTGCCAGCAGCTTCGGACTAGCGGGGGCCGACAATGAGCAGTTCTTC	CASSFGLAGADNEQFF
.	.	TRBV5-1	TRBJ1-1	TGCGCCAGCAGCTTAACAGGGAAGAACACTGAAGCTTTCTTT	CASSLTGKNTEAFF
TRBD1	.	TRBV6-1	TRBJ1-5	TGTGCCAGCAGTAAAGACAGGGGAAGCAATCAGCCCCAGCATTTT	CASSKDRGSNQPQHF
.	.	TRBV18	TRBJ1-1	TGTGCCAGCTCACCTCAGACAGGGAACACTGAAGCTTTCTTT	CASSPQTGNTEAFF
TRBD2	.	TRBV7-9	TRBJ2-3	TGTGCCAGCACAGGGGGCACTAGCGGGAGGGCCCTAAGGTCAGATACGCAGTATTTT	CASTGGTSGRALRSDTQYF
.	.	TRBV5-6	TRBJ1-3	TGTGCCAGCAGCCGGGGTGCGAGTTGGGGAAACACCATATATTTT	CASSRGASWGNTIYF
TRBD1	.	TRBV9	TRBJ1-1	TGTGCCAGCAGCGTTGACAGGGAGACTGAAGCTTTCTTT	CASSVDRETEAFF
TRBD2	.	TRBV6-1	TRBJ2-3	TGTGCCAGCAGTGGTGTGAGCGGGGTGTATTCTAGCACAGATACGCAGTATTTT	CASSGVSGVYSSTDTQYF
TRBD2	.	TRBV27	TRBJ2-7	TGTGCCAGTGACGCGGGGGTAGGCTCCTACGAGCAGTACTTC	CASDAGVGSYEQYF
.	.	TRBV4-2	TRBJ2-1	TGTGCCAGCAGCCAAGTGCGTTCGTCTGAGCAGTTCTTC	CASSQVRSSEQFF
TRBD1	.	TRBV5-1	TRBJ1-5	TGCGCCAGCAGCTCCCCGCCGACAGGGGGGGTCAATCAGCCCCAGCATTTT	CASSSPPTGGVNQPQHF
TRBD2	.	TRBV7-2	TRBJ2-5	TGTGCCAGCAGCTTAGTTGGGGCGGGAGTAGCGGAGACCCAGTACTTC	CASSLVGAGVAETQYF
TRBD1	.	TRBV5-1	TRBJ2-2	TGCGCCAGCAGCGGACAGGGTGGCCCCGGGGAGCTGTTTTTT	CASSGQGGPGELFF
TRBD2	.	TRBV5-1	TRBJ2-2	TGCGCCAGCAGCTGGGGGACTAGCGGGATGGGAACCGGGGAGCTGTTTTTT	CASSWGTSGMGTGELFF
.	.	TRBV28	TRBJ1-5	TGTGCCAGCAGCTTGACGGGGTTCGGTCAGCCCCAGCATTTT	CASSLTGFGQPQHF
TRBD2	.	TRBV30	TRBJ2-3	TGTGCCTGGAGCGGGGGGGCTTCTTATACGCAGTATTTT	CAWSGGASYTQYF
.	.	TRBV5-4	TRBJ2-3	TGTGCCAGCAGCTCTGCGGGTCGGTGGCGCACAGATACGCAGTATTTT	CASSSAGRWRTDTQYF
.	.	TRBV19	TRBJ2-7	TGTGCCAGTAGTTTTCAAGGCAGGGCGAGCTCCTACGAGCAGTACTTC	CASSFQGRASSYEQYF
.	.	TRBV5-1	TRBJ2-1	TGCGCCAGCAGCTTACTTAACCCCAGGGAAAATGAGCAGTTCTTC	CASSLLNPRENEQFF
TRBD2	.	TRBV25-1	TRBJ2-1	TGTGCCAGCAGTGAAATGGGTCGGCGGGAGCTCCGCAATGAGCAGTTCTTC	CASSEMGRRELRNEQFF
.	few	TRBV7-9	TRBJ1-6	TGTGCCAGCAGCTTAGGGGGGCAGGGCAATTCACCCCTCCACTTT	CASSLGGQGNSPLHF
TRBD1	once	TRBV29-1	TRBJ2-5	TGCAGCGGAGGACAGGGCGGTGGGGAGACCCAGTACTTC	CSGGQGGGETQYF
.	.	TRBV6-5	TRBJ2-7	TGTGCCAGCAGTTACCTCCCGCGACAGTCCGCTTTGGAGCAGTACTTC	CASSYLPRQSALEQYF
.	.	TRBV5-1	TRBJ2-1	TGCGCCAGCAGCTTACCCCGGGACTCCTACAATGAGCAGTTCTTC	CASSLPRDSYNEQFF
TRBD1	.	TRBV7-9	TRBJ2-1	TGTGCCAGCAGCACACGGACAGGGGGCGAATTTGGTGAGCAGTTCTTC	CASSTRTGGEFGEQFF
.	.	TRBV6-5	TRBJ1-2	TGTGCCAGCAGGGTGCGGGGGACCTACTATGGCTACACCTTC	CASRVRGTYYGYTF
.	.	TRBV5-8	TRBJ1-5	TGTGCCAGCAGCATACAGGGAAATAGCAATCAGCCCCAGCATTTT	CASSIQGNSNQPQHF
TRBD2	.	TRBV11-3	TRBJ2-2	TGTGCCTCTGAACGAGCGGGGGCCGAGAACACCGGGGAGCTGTTTTTT	CASERAGAENTGELFF
TRBD1	.	TRBV28	TRBJ1-1	TGTGCCAGCAGTAGGACAGGGGGAACGAACACTGAAGCTTTCTTT	CASSRTGGTNTEAFF
TRBD1	.	TRBV14	TRBJ2-7	TGTGCCAGCAGCCAAGCCTTCGGGACAGGGGTCTACGAGCAGTACTTC	CASSQAFGTGVYEQYF
TRBD2	few	TRBV6-6	TRBJ2-7	TGTGCCAGCAGTCCAATTGGGACTAGCGGTAGGTACGAGCAGTACTTC	CASSPIGTSGRYEQYF
.	once	TRBV7-9	TRBJ1-1	TGTGCCAGCAGGCTCGCAGGGGACACTGAAGCTTTCTTT	CASRLAGDTEAFF
.	.	TRBV7-2	TRBJ1-6	TGTGCCAGCAGCTTAACAGGAGCTCCCCTCCACTTT	CASSLTGAPLHF
TRBD1	.	TRBV27	TRBJ1-6	TGTGCCAGCAGTCAAAGGGGACAGGGCGGTTCACCCCTCCACTTT	CASSQRGQGGSPLHF
.	.	TRBV5-8	TRBJ1-4	TGTGCCAGCAGCTTTAACAGGGTTGAAAAACTGTTTTTT	CASSFNRVEKLFF
.	.	TRBV18	TRBJ2-2	TGTGCCAGCTCACCACGGAGCGGGACCGGGGAGCTGTTTTTT	CASSPRSGTGELFF